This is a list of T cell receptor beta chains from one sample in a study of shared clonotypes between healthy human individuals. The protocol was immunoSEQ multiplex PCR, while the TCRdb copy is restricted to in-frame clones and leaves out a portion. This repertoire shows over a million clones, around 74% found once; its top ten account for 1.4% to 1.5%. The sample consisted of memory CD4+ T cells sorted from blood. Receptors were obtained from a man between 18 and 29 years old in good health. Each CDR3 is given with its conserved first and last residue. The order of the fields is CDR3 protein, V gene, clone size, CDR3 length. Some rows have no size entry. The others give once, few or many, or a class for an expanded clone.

CASSKVAGREKLFF,TRBV21-1,NA,14
CASSVGLQETQYF,TRBV9,many,13
CASSLDRDRTHYGYTF,TRBV5-1,NA,16
CASSRLRAGLLGYEQYF,TRBV5-6,NA,17
CATSRLTGGNYEQYF,TRBV15,NA,15
CASSSRNSASSYEQYF,TRBV5-1,NA,16
CASSLTGLVNEQFF,TRBV7-3,NA,14
CASRVADTQYF,TRBV2,once,11
CASSPGTSYNEQFF,TRBV7-2,NA,14
CASSPDREVTEAFF,TRBV5-1,NA,14
CASRFGTGDGYTF,TRBV5-1,NA,13
CASSDRVNQPQHF,TRBV6-5,few,13
CASSYELFNQPQHF,TRBV6-1,NA,14
CASSGTGGDYEQYF,TRBV2,few,14
CASSDRVPNSPLHF,TRBV25-1,NA,14
CASSFVQGNTEAFF,TRBV6-6,NA,14
CASSSVLYEQYF,TRBV6-5,NA,12
CASSLNGLAEETQYF,TRBV7-2,NA,15
CASSPVRAGNTIYF,TRBV19,NA,14
CASSELNRPVSGNTIYF,TRBV6-1,NA,17
CASSQMGGNTIYF,TRBV13,NA,13
CASSPRSGGLETQYF,TRBV27,NA,15
CASLPRPDSSYEQYF,TRBV5-1,NA,15
CASTPQDRVNEQYF,TRBV2,NA,14
CASSPGQSQSYEQYF,TRBV5-1,once,15
CASSSGGSYNEQFF,TRBV5-4,NA,14
CSGGLAGGVETQYF,TRBV29-1,NA,14
CASSPNDRLFEKLFF,TRBV18,few,15
CASSGRGGLMSYTF,TRBV5-4,few,14
CASRKTGGFDEQYF,TRBV6-5,NA,14
CASSPTGATAYEQYF,TRBV18,NA,15
CAWSLLGGGTGELFF,TRBV30,NA,15
CASRPGQASYEQYF,TRBV27,few,14
CASTRGDGEKLFF,TRBV6-1,NA,13
CASSQDKAATYEQYF,TRBV4-3,NA,15
CASSVSGQGPANVLTF,TRBV5-4,once,16
CAISESRSSYNSPLHF,TRBV10-3,NA,16
CASSAQVSNQPQHF,TRBV25-1,NA,14
CSASGQGLHEQYF,TRBV29-1,once,13
CASSELIGTSKTYEQYF,TRBV25-1,NA,17
CASSETKGDYTF,TRBV6-1,once,12
CASRETGGLDGYTF,TRBV2,NA,14
CASSIGGEKLFF,TRBV19,many,12
CLGLRISGNTIYF,TRBV5-5,NA,13
CASSLGTGPGYTF,TRBV7-9,NA,13
CASSLERTGVGKNIQYF,TRBV28,NA,17
CASSLRGMNTEAFF,TRBV13,NA,14
CASSSPADGEQYF,TRBV6-5,NA,13
CASSSGTSETQYF,TRBV7-3,NA,13
CASSAGTSANEQFF,TRBV6-6,many,14
CASSLAGSGNTIYF,TRBV7-9,NA,14
CASLRGNSNQPQHF,TRBV2,NA,14
CASSLGDRGSETQYF,TRBV5-4,NA,15
CAIRPGQGTTNYGYTF,TRBV10-3,NA,16
CASSFTLNEKLFF,TRBV27,NA,13
CASSARGGEQFF,TRBV9,NA,12
CASSLVGQGANNYGYTF,TRBV5-4,few,17
CASSPLGASGYTF,TRBV7-2,NA,13
CASSGQSYGYTF,TRBV19,few,12